The rows below give T cell receptor beta chains drawn from one sample of a study of PD-L1 blockade in urothelial cancer. Data came from immunoSEQ multiplex PCR; TCRdb stores just in-frame clones and leaves some out. The sample includes approximately 40,000 clones, approximately 86% seen only once; the top ten take roughly a quarter. The sequencing used PBMCs, collected around atezolizumab (anti-PD-L1) treatment. The receptors here all came from a man in his sixties with urothelial cancer. Each CDR3 is given with its conserved first and last residue.

V gene: TRBV11-2; CDR3 length: 16; CDR3 protein: CASSLRLAGGTGELFF
V gene: TRBV6-4; CDR3 length: 13; CDR3 protein: CARGDRNNEKLFF
V gene: TRBV7-2; CDR3 length: 14; CDR3 protein: CASRGDRVVGGYTF
V gene: TRBV6-6; CDR3 length: 11; CDR3 protein: CASSAYNEQFF
V gene: TRBV7-6; CDR3 length: 15; CDR3 protein: CASSLQVGVNTEAFF
V gene: TRBV15; CDR3 length: 14; CDR3 protein: CATSRTAGSTEAFF
V gene: TRBV19; CDR3 length: 17; CDR3 protein: CASRVTGDKQVNYGYTF
V gene: TRBV30; CDR3 length: 15; CDR3 protein: CAWSPRGTGSYEQYF
V gene: TRBV11-2; CDR3 length: 13; CDR3 protein: CASSLVISYEQYF
V gene: TRBV7-2; CDR3 length: 13; CDR3 protein: CASSSPPLNTQYF
V gene: TRBV25-1; CDR3 length: 15; CDR3 protein: CASSEAGDLSYEQYF
V gene: TRBV29-1; CDR3 length: 14; CDR3 protein: CSVVERGSTDTQYF
V gene: TRBV11-3; CDR3 length: 15; CDR3 protein: CASSLGTGGASEQYF
V gene: TRBV25-1; CDR3 length: 18; CDR3 protein: CASSEFGGLAATQETQYF
V gene: TRBV18; CDR3 length: 12; CDR3 protein: CASSPNTDTQYF
V gene: TRBV4-3; CDR3 length: 17; CDR3 protein: CASSQNPLGGSSYEQYF
V gene: TRBV7-8; CDR3 length: 13; CDR3 protein: CASRVGEASGYTF
V gene: TRBV5-1; CDR3 length: 13; CDR3 protein: CASSWRGDNEQFF
V gene: TRBV2; CDR3 length: 16; CDR3 protein: CASSDSGGNSNYGYTF
V gene: TRBV9; CDR3 length: 15; CDR3 protein: CASSVGQGTNYGYTF
V gene: TRBV7-2; CDR3 length: 14; CDR3 protein: CASSFVASGDTQYF
V gene: TRBV5-1; CDR3 length: 14; CDR3 protein: CASSLGTDRGSLHF
V gene: TRBV6-5; CDR3 length: 14; CDR3 protein: CASSYFRFSGAQHF
V gene: TRBV9; CDR3 length: 13; CDR3 protein: CASRRKQGYEQYF